The present T cell receptor (beta chain) was sequenced within a study of CD8+ T cells in alopecia areata. Overall study results and limits: Alphabeta T cells residing in normal skin are also sequenced in scalp samples. Tofacitinib yielded significantly lower scalp clonality and fewer expanded CD8+ clones among the top 100. Although TCR sharing was seen in mice, sharing across patients was less clear, possibly for HLA-related reasons. Lesional scalp exceeded normal scalp in clonality, especially in alopecia totalis/universalis.

cDNA reverse transcribed from extracted RNA served as the sequencing template. Measured with immunoSEQ multiplex PCR; TCRdb has only the in-frame clones, and not every one. The sample carries under 350,000 clones, roughly 64% recorded once. This CDR3 contains 13 residues. The germline V gene encodes CDR1 SGHTA and CDR2 FQGNSA. As for this clone: The target antigen is unknown. At one of its ends the junction is not consistent with the germline gene, which may arise from a read error.

Treatment here: oral pan-JAK inhibitor, 5-10 mg twice daily. This specimen was CD4+ T cells sorted from blood, taken at week 24, from a patient treated with tofacitinib. The clonotype originates from a human donor with alopecia areata. This chain links TRBV7-2 with TRBJ1-1; D unresolved. In DNA, the CDR3 is TGTGCCAGCATCGAGGGTGGGGTATTAGTCCTTGGCTTT. Protein product: CASIEGGVLVLGF.